These 27 T cell receptor beta chains originate from one sample sequenced in a study of cytomegalovirus exposure and HLA in healthy donors. With 60 Vbeta and 13 Jbeta primers, the PCR was carried out. Using immunoSEQ multiplex PCR, the repertoire was profiled, and TCRdb retains in-frame clones only, with some absent. The table has 170,000 or so clones, roughly four fifths seen once. What was sequenced was PBMCs. The receptor set was obtained from a woman aged 40-49 years in good health and CMV-seronegative.

This chain links TRBV7-2 with TRBJ1-3; TRBD1 agrees at 7 bases. The germline V gene encodes CDR1 SGHTA and CDR2 FQGNSA. V lost 1 base and J lost 3; bases outside the gene matches: 6. The CDR3 is made up of 16 amino acids. CDR3 loop: CASSLERGPGGNTIYF. Written as DNA, the CDR3 is TGTGCCAGCAGCTTAGAGAGGGGGCCAGGTGGAAACACCATATATTTT.

This clone appeared a few times. V is TRBV5-1 and J is TRBJ1-6; a possible D gene is TRBD1 (5 bases). CDR3 length: 14 amino acids. Germline-derived CDR1 and CDR2 are SGHRS and YFSETQ. V was clipped by 2 bases and J by 5 bases, with 8 bases between them. The CDR3 sequence is CASSFPGDNSPLHF. Here the CDR3 DNA reads TGCGCCAGCAGCTTCCCGGGGGATAATTCACCCCTCCACTTT.

V usage is TRBV5-1 and J usage is TRBJ1-1; no clear D. V shed 3 bases and J shed 3 bases, with 18 bases lying between them. Germline V gene lookup returns CDR1 SGHRS and CDR2 YFSETQ. CDR3 length: 16 residues. CDR3 in amino acids: CASSSPGVGRDTEAFF. For the CDR3, the DNA is TGCGCCAGCAGCTCCCCGGGTGTGGGGAGGGACACTGAAGCTTTCTTT. The whole variable domain, filled in from reference TRBV5-1 and TRBJ1-1, reads KAGVTQTPRYLIKTRGQQVTLSCSPISGHRSVSWYQQTPGQGLQFLFEYFSETQRNKGNFPGRFSGRQFSNSRSEMNVSTLELGDSALYLCASSSPGVGRDTEAFFGQGTRLTVV.

J is TRBJ2-3 and V is TRBV5-1, with TRBD1 matching over 7 bases. CDR3 length equals 15 residues. From germline, CDR1 is SGHRS and CDR2 YFSETQ. Losses at the gene ends were 2 bases for V and 2 bases for J; bases not matched to a gene: 5. CDR3 protein: CASSFAGQVTDTQYF. In DNA form, the CDR3 reads TGCGCCAGCAGCTTCGCAGGACAGGTCACAGATACGCAGTATTTT.

This clone has only a few counts. This chain uses TRBV4-1 with TRBJ2-5; D perhaps matches TRBD1 (5 bases). The germline V and J ends were trimmed by 3 bases and 2 bases, with 13 bases remaining between them. From germline, CDR1 is MGHRA and CDR2 YSYEKL. The CDR3 is 15 residues long. The DNA of the CDR3 is TGCGCCAGCAGCCAGGGAAGGGGCAGACAAGAGACCCAGTACTTC. It codes for CASSQGRGRQETQYF.

The V call is TRBV4-2, the J call TRBJ1-6; 11 bases align to TRBD1. CDR3 length equals 15 residues. The germline V gene has CDR1 LGHNA and CDR2 YNFKEQ. The V segment lost 4 bases and the J segment 10 bases; nucleotides outside the gene matches: 6. CDR3 region: CASSLTGQGASPLHF. CDR3 coding DNA: TGTGCCAGCAGCCTCACAGGACAGGGGGCATCACCCCTCCACTTT.

The chain combines TRBV7-9 with TRBJ1-1; TRBD1 agrees at 7 bases. CDR1 is SEHNR, CDR2 FQNEAQ, per germline (reference sequence). With 5 bases clipped from V and 0 bases from J, the junction kept 6 bases outside the gene matches. This CDR3 has 15 residues. DNA of the CDR3: TGTGCCAGCAGCCCGACAGGGCGAATGAACACTGAAGCTTTCTTT. Protein sequence: CASSPTGRMNTEAFF.

The J gene is TRBJ1-5, the V gene TRBV25-1, with 10 bases fitting TRBD1. CDR1 is MGHDK, CDR2 SYGVNS, per germline. The CDR3 consists of 16 residues. The V and J ends lost 4 bases and 4 bases, in that order; junction bases with no gene match: 7. CDR3 sequence: CASSASGQGRNQPQHF. In DNA form, the CDR3 reads TGTGCCAGCAGTGCTTCGGGACAGGGGCGGAATCAGCCCCAGCATTTT. Together with reference TRBV25-1 and TRBJ1-5, the CDR3 gives the full variable domain: EADIYQTPRYLVIGTGKKITLECSQTMGHDKMYWYQQDPGMELHLIHYSYGVNSTEKGDLSSESTVSRIRTEHFPLTLESARPSHTSQYLCASSASGQGRNQPQHFGDGTRLSIL.

The V call is TRBV6-1, the J call TRBJ2-7, with TRBD1 as a possible D gene (8 bases). Trimming stripped 9 bases from V and 0 bases from J, with 15 bases between. Germline V gene data show CDR1 as MNHNS and CDR2 as SASEGT. The length of the CDR3 is 14 residues. In DNA form, the CDR3 reads TGTGCCAGTATACAGGGGGGGTTCTCCTACGAGCAGTACTTC. It is translated as CASIQGGFSYEQYF.

V gene TRBV29-1 combines with J gene TRBJ1-2, with 7 bases lining up with TRBD1. The CDR3 is 15 residues long. The V segment lost 3 bases and the J segment 6 bases; nucleotides outside the gene matches: 13. The V gene's germline CDR1 is SQVTM and CDR2 ANQGSEA. The CDR3 region is CSVDRGRDRGNGYTF. In DNA, the CDR3 is TGCAGCGTTGATCGGGGTAGGGACAGAGGGAATGGCTACACCTTC.

This clone has only one observation. The rearrangement uses TRBV4-2 and TRBJ2-7; no firm D call. V lost 0 bases to trimming and J lost 3 bases, with 9 bases between them. The CDR3 has 14 amino acids. Per germline, CDR1 LGHNA and CDR2 YNFKEQ. Here the CDR3 reads CASSQDALSYEQYF. For the CDR3, the DNA is TGTGCCAGCAGCCAAGACGCTCTTAGCTACGAGCAGTACTTC.

The DNA for the CDR3 is TGTGCCAGCAGCCAAGAACCGGGACTAGTCTACGAGCAGTACTTC. This translates into CASSQEPGLVYEQYF. The rearrangement joins TRBV14 to TRBJ2-7; 8 positions match TRBD2. Germline CDR1 SGHDN, CDR2 FVKESK. The J segment lost 3 bases and the V segment lost 0 bases, leaving 4 bases of the junction unmatched. This CDR3 is 15 amino acids long.

This clone appeared once. The CDR3 DNA is TGTGCCAGCAGTTTCGACAGGGGGAGCACCGGGGAGCTGTTTTTT. Amino acids: CASSFDRGSTGELFF. The gene calls are TRBV6-5 and TRBJ2-2, with 9 bases lining up with TRBD1. J was trimmed by 4 bases and V by 4 bases; bases with no gene match: 4. Germline V gene sequence: CDR1 MNHEY, CDR2 SVGAGI. This CDR3 has 15 residues.

This chain links TRBV10-1 with TRBJ1-1, with 9 bases fitting TRBD1. The V and J ends lost 6 bases and 0 bases, in that order; junction bases with no gene match: 11. Per germline, CDR1 WNHNN and CDR2 SYGVQD (reference sequence). The CDR3 consists of 17 residues. CDR3 protein: CASSTQQGAAMNTEAFF. The CDR3 DNA follows: TGCGCCAGCAGCACTCAACAGGGGGCGGCTATGAACACTGAAGCTTTCTTT.

The V gene is TRBV18, the J gene TRBJ1-1; 7 bases match TRBD1. The germline V gene encodes CDR1 KGHSH and CDR2 LQKENI. This CDR3 is built from 15 residues. J gave up 10 bases and V 2 bases, and 13 bases lay outside the gene matches. The CDR3, as DNA: TGTGCCAGCTCACCATCCGGAGGGGGCGCGTGGGGAGCTTTCTTT. This translates into CASSPSGGGAWGAFF. The full variable domain, in which reference TRBV18 and TRBJ1-1 provide the parts outside the CDR3, is NAGVMQNPRHLVRRRGQEARLRCSPMKGHSHVYWYRQLPEEGLKFMVYLQKENIIDESGMPKERFSAEFPKEGPSILRIQQVVRGDSAAYFCASSPSGGGAWGAFFGQGTRLTVV.

This chain links TRBV7-9 with TRBJ2-7; no clear D gene. Trimming took off 1 base at V and 10 bases at J, with 11 bases between the two ends. Germline CDR1 is SEHNR and CDR2 is FQNEAQ (reference sequence). This CDR3 is 12 amino acids long. The CDR3 nucleotides are TGTGCCAGCAGCTTAGTTCACCAGGTCCAGTACTTC. It encodes CASSLVHQVQYF.

This clone was observed a handful of times. This chain connects TRBV4-1 to TRBJ1-5; the D is unclear. The CDR3 has 15 amino acids. Deletions cut 0 bases from V and 7 bases from J, with 13 bases between. Germline assignment: CDR1 MGHRA and CDR2 YSYEKL. The CDR3 DNA follows: TGCGCCAGCAGCCAAGACGGCGGGCTGGGACAGCCCCAGCATTTT. Protein sequence: CASSQDGGLGQPQHF.

The rearrangement uses TRBV19 and TRBJ1-6, with unresolved D. The CDR3 runs 15 residues. Germline V gene lookup returns CDR1 LNHDA and CDR2 SQIVND (reference sequence). Trimming took off 1 base at V and 10 bases at J, with 14 bases between the two ends. The CDR3, as DNA: TGTGCCAGTAGTATAGCTGACATTGGTAGATCACCCCTCCACTTT. Protein sequence: CASSIADIGRSPLHF.

This clone has only a few counts. The rearrangement joins TRBV5-1 to TRBJ1-4; TRBD1 aligns across 7 bases. Trimming at V came to 4 bases and at J to 8 bases, leaving 11 bases not matched to a gene. The CDR3 runs to 15 residues. Germline lookup yields CDR1 SGHRS and CDR2 YFSETQ. The CDR3 loop reads CASSLGTDILEKLFF. The CDR3 nucleotides read TGCGCCAGCAGCCTTGGGACAGACATACTCGAAAAACTGTTTTTT.

This chain's CDR3 is CASSVVSGGAEGTGELFF. The DNA of the CDR3 is TGTGCCAGCAGCGTAGTTAGCGGGGGGGCCGAGGGCACCGGGGAGCTGTTTTTT. The genes are TRBV9 and TRBJ2-2, with 11 bases matching TRBD2. In germline, CDR1 is SGDLS, CDR2 YYNGEE. With 0 bases clipped from V and 4 bases from J, the junction kept 8 bases outside the gene matches. The CDR3 consists of 18 residues.

This clone was seen at least ten times. The J gene is TRBJ1-1, the V gene TRBV7-9; D is possibly TRBD1 (5 bases). V shed 7 bases and J shed 3 bases, with 15 bases lying between them. CDR1 and CDR2 (germline): SEHNR, FQNEAQ (reference sequence). CDR3 size: 14 residues. The CDR3 loop reads CASTQPRGDTEAFF. The CDR3 DNA follows: TGTGCCAGCACTCAACCCCGGGGGGACACTGAAGCTTTCTTT.

The rearrangement links TRBV4-1 to TRBJ2-1; a weak D match, TRBD1 (5 bases). Per germline, CDR1 MGHRA and CDR2 YSYEKL. The CDR3 loop spans 13 amino acids. Trimming took 4 bases from V and 4 from J, leaving 8 bases between them. This CDR3 is CASSPQGYNEQFF. The CDR3 bases are TGCGCCAGCAGCCCTCAGGGTTACAATGAGCAGTTCTTC.

This clone was seen a handful of times. The rearrangement uses TRBV27 and TRBJ1-5, with D possibly TRBD1 on 5 matching bases. Germline values: CDR1 MNHEY, CDR2 SMNVEV (reference sequence). This CDR3 has 14 amino acids. Trimming removed 3 bases at V and 5 bases at J, with 11 bases between. The CDR3 is CASSFGGIDQPQHF. CDR3 coding DNA: TGTGCCAGCAGTTTCGGGGGTATCGATCAGCCCCAGCATTTT.

This clone appeared once. The V and J genes are TRBV18 and TRBJ1-4; 8 bases are a match to TRBD1. CDR3 size: 14 residues. V was clipped by 6 bases and J by 3 bases; unmatched bases: 3. Germline V gene sequence: CDR1 KGHSH, CDR2 LQKENI. The CDR3 DNA reads TGTGCCAGCTCTCCGGGACAGGCTAATGAAAAACTGTTTTTT. Encoded protein: CASSPGQANEKLFF. Complete variable domain (other parts from reference TRBV18 and TRBJ1-4): NAGVMQNPRHLVRRRGQEARLRCSPMKGHSHVYWYRQLPEEGLKFMVYLQKENIIDESGMPKERFSAEFPKEGPSILRIQQVVRGDSAAYFCASSPGQANEKLFFGSGTQLSVL.

Worth noting for this clone: One end of the junction varies from germline; a read error may be responsible. V usage is TRBV7-9 and J usage is TRBJ1-1, with D possibly matching TRBD1 (5 bases). Germline loops: CDR1 SEHNR, CDR2 FQNEAQ (reference sequence). The CDR3 is made up of 15 amino acids. CDR3 amino acids: CSSSLAGRRVTEAFF. In DNA, the CDR3 is TGTTCCAGCAGCTTAGCAGGGAGGAGGGTCACTGAAGCTTTCTTT. The entire variable domain, with the rest obtained from reference TRBV7-9 and TRBJ1-1, is as follows: DTGVSQNPRHKITKRGQNVTFRCDPISEHNRLYWYRQTLGQGPEFLTYFQNEAQLEKSRLLSDRFSAERPKGSFSTLEIQRTEQGDSAMYLCSSSLAGRRVTEAFFGQGTRLTVV.

The chain couples TRBV6-6 to TRBJ1-4, with D perhaps matching TRBD1 (6 bases). The CDR3 is 12 residues long. Germline lookup yields CDR1 MNHNY and CDR2 SVGAGI (reference sequence). Trimming took off 5 bases at V and 5 bases at J, with 6 bases between the two ends. The CDR3 here is CASSDRNEKLFF. The CDR3 nucleotides read TGTGCCAGCAGTGACAGGAATGAAAAACTGTTTTTT.

The chain links TRBV27 to TRBJ2-2, with 8 bases that match TRBD2. V trimming: 6 bases; J trimming: 8 bases; junction bases outside the gene matches: 17. From germline, CDR1 is MNHEY and CDR2 SMNVEV (reference sequence). The CDR3 is made up of 17 amino acids. CDR3 nucleotide sequence: TGTGCCAGCAGGGCTGGGTTGGCGGGGGGCTCCGTTGGGGAGCTGTTTTTT. This sequence encodes CASRAGLAGGSVGELFF.